The clone carrying this T cell receptor (beta chain) came up a few times. Its target is not known. V was trimmed by 6 bases and J by 2 bases, leaving 13 bases between them. The CDR3 spans 14 residues. The germline V gene has CDR1 MNHEY and CDR2 SVGAGI. The record originates from a study of response to subunit inactivated influenza vaccine. Study conclusions and caveats: It was the authors' suggestion that each seasonal influenza vaccination recruits few new T cells.

One entry per CDR3 protein, called by TCRdb with MiXCR from the RT-PCR reads. The sample lists around 750,000 distinct CDR3 sequences; around 20% were seen once. This sample comprised PBMCs from blood, obtained 5 to 6 days after vaccination. The chain has TRBV6-5 and TRBJ1-2; weak D call: TRBD1 (5 bases). The TCR comes from a man between 45 and 60 years old who received an inactivated influenza vaccine. CDR3 amino acids: CASSYEGLNYGYTF. The CDR3 coding sequence is TGTGCCAGCAGCTACGAGGGGCTCAACTATGGCTACACCTTC.